Here is one T cell receptor beta chain with its context. The table came from immunoSEQ multiplex PCR; TCRdb's copy has only in-frame clones and leaves some out. The data hold around 35,000 clones, with nearly 90% observed a single time. The CDR3 is 15 amino acids. The V gene lost 5 bases and the J gene lost 9 bases, with 20 bases spanning the gap. CDR1 MDHEN and CDR2 SYDVKM come from the germline V gene. These data belong to a study of STAT5B mutations in CD4+ large granular lymphocyte leukemia. The rearrangement links TRBV28 to TRBJ2-1, with D maybe TRBD1 (5 bases). Sequenced material: CD4+ T cells from blood buffy coats. The receptor was derived from a human donor in good health. For the CDR3, the DNA is TGTGCCAGCAGTGACCCCGTATCCCAGGGCATTGAGCAGTTCTTC. As protein: CASSDPVSQGIEQFF.